This section outlines one T cell receptor (beta chain) sequence together with its context. Produced via immunoSEQ multiplex PCR; TCRdb's table is partial and in-frame only. The profile covers about 90,000 clones, with roughly nine tenths appearing a single time and around 2.9% taken by the ten largest. This sample stems from a study of PD-1 blockade in classical Hodgkin lymphoma. As to time point: cycle 4 day 1 (C4D1), after about 6 weeks of nivolumab. Each patient relapsed following autologous stem cell transplantation, and prior brentuximab vedotin exposure differed. The sequence was collected from a human donor with classical Hodgkin lymphoma. Material: peripheral blood mononuclear cells (PBMCs), obtained before the fourth cycle of nivolumab.

CDR3 protein: CASSSTSGGTDTQYF. CDR3 bases: TGTGCCAGCTCGTCGACTAGCGGGGGCACAGATACGCAGTATTTT. V and J are TRBV18 and TRBJ2-3, with TRBD2 matching over 11 bases. Germline V gene lookup returns CDR1 KGHSH and CDR2 LQKENI. This CDR3 has 15 residues. The V and J ends lost 6 bases and 1 base, in that order; junction bases with no gene match: 3.